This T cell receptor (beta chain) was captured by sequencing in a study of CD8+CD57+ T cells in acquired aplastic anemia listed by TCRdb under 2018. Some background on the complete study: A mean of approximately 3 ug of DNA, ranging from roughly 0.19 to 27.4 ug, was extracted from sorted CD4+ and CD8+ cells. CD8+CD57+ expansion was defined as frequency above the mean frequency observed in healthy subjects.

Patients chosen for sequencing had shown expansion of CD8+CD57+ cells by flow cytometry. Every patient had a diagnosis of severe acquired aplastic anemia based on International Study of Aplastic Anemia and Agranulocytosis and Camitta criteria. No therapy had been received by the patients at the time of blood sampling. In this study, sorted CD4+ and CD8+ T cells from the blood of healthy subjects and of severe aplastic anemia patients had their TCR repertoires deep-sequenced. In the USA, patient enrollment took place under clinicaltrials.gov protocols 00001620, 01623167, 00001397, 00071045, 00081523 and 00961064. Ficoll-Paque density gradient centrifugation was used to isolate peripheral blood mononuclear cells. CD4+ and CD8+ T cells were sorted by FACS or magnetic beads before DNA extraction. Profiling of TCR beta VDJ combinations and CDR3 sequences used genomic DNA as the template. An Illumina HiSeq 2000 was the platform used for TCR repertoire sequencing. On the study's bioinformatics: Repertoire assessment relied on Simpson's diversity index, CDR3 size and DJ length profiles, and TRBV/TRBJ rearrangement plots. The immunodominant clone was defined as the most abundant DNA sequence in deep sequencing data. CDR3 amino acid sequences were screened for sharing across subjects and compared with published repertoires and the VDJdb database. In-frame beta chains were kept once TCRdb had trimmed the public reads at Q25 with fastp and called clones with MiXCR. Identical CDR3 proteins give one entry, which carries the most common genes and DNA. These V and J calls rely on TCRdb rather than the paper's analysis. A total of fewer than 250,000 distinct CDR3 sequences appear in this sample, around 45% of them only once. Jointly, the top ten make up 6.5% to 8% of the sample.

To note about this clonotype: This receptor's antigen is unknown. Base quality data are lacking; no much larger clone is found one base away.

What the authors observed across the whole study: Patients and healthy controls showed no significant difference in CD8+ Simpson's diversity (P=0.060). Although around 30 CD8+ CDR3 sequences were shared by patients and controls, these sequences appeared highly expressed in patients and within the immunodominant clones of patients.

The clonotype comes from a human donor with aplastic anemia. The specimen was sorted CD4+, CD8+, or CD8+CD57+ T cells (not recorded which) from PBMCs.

The sequenced DNA: TGTGCCAGCAGTGCGGGAGTGGACACTGAAGCTTTCTTT. Translated, it gives CASSAGVDTEAFF. The chain is made from TRBV2 and TRBJ1-1, with the D gene too uncertain to name. The CDR3, from cysteine to phenylalanine, totals 13 residues. Only the CDR3 part of the read is kept: 39 bases, read in frame from the first base. From the germline V gene, CDR1 is SNHLY and CDR2 is FYNNEI. Trimming at the junction amounts to 4 bases on V and 3 bases on J, and the germline ends lie 9 bases apart. Outside the CDR3, residues come from the reference TRBV2 and TRBJ1-1 proteins, so the full variable domain is: EPEVTQTPSHQVTQMGQEVILRCVPISNHLYFYWYRQILGQKVEFLVSFYNNEISEKSEIFDDQFSVERPDGSNFTLKIRSTKLEDSAMYFCASSAGVDTEAFFGQGTRLTVV.